Presented here are 19 T cell receptor beta chains from one specimen sequenced in a study of cytomegalovirus exposure and HLA in healthy donors (dated by TCRdb to the late 2010s). Libraries came from the immunoSEQ multiplex PCR assay. For the multiplex PCR, a mixture combining 60 forward primers for TCR Vbeta segments and 13 reverse primers for TCR Jbeta segments was used. TCRdb holds this immuneACCESS table with in-frame rearrangements only. Some clones are missing; in checked studies, unresolved V genes explain under half, and the rest has no known cause. Here the sample has about 110,000 clones; more than 80% occur a single time. The ten largest clones represent under 6.5% of the sample. Sample: PBMCs. These receptors were collected from a man between 18 and 29 years old in good health and CMV-seronegative.

This clone came up once. The V and J genes are TRBV14 and TRBJ2-1, with 9 bases identical to TRBD2. Trimming at V came to 2 bases and at J to 7 bases, leaving 12 bases not matched to a gene. The CDR3 is 17 amino acids. Per germline, CDR1 SGHDN and CDR2 FVKESK. Here the CDR3 reads CASSQRREGVFTNEQFF. DNA for the CDR3: TGTGCCAGCAGCCAACGGCGGGAGGGCGTCTTTACGAATGAGCAGTTCTTC.

V is TRBV18 and J is TRBJ2-5, with D perhaps TRBD2 (6 bases). V was clipped by 3 bases and J by 6 bases, with 17 bases between them. Looked up from germline, CDR1 is KGHSH and CDR2 is LQKENI. The CDR3 length is 15 residues. CDR3 coding DNA: TGTGCCAGCTCACCGTCTGGAGGGCCGGGAAAGACCCAGTACTTC. Protein sequence: CASSPSGGPGKTQYF.

The gene calls are TRBV7-2 and TRBJ1-2, with D possibly being TRBD1 (5 bases). Germline V gene sequence: CDR1 SGHTA, CDR2 FQGNSA. The CDR3 runs 12 residues. Trimming stripped 3 bases from V and 4 bases from J, with 6 bases between. The CDR3 sequence is CASSLTAYGYTF. As DNA, the CDR3 is TGTGCCAGCAGCTTGACAGCCTATGGCTACACCTTC.

The V and J genes are TRBV5-1 and TRBJ2-2, with 7 bases lining up with TRBD1. The CDR3 extends over 15 amino acids. Trimming at V came to 2 bases and at J to 5 bases, leaving 6 bases not matched to a gene. CDR1 and CDR2 (germline): SGHRS, YFSETQ. The CDR3 protein is CASSFRDSFTGELFF. DNA of the CDR3: TGCGCCAGCAGCTTCCGGGACAGTTTTACCGGGGAGCTGTTTTTT.

This clone was detected only a few times. This chain uses TRBV7-9 with TRBJ2-1, with D possibly being TRBD2 (5 bases). The CDR3 length is 13 residues. The V end was cut by 5 bases, the J end by 13 bases, with 18 bases between. Germline V gives CDR1 SEHNR, CDR2 FQNEAQ (reference sequence). The CDR3, as DNA: TGTGCCAGCAGCAGAATGACGGCTAGCTCCCAGTTCTTC. Its translation: CASSRMTASSQFF.

V usage is TRBV6-4 and J usage is TRBJ1-1; D remains ambiguous. Per the germline V gene, CDR1 is MRHNA and CDR2 is SNTAGT. Trimming removed 6 bases from V and 4 bases from J, with 15 bases in between. The CDR3 loop spans 14 amino acids. Here the CDR3 reads CASREPYLTTEAFF. The CDR3 DNA reads TGTGCCAGCAGGGAGCCTTATCTGACCACTGAAGCTTTCTTT.

This rearrangement joins TRBV11-2 to TRBJ2-1, with 10 bases aligning to TRBD1. Looked up from germline, CDR1 is SGHAT and CDR2 is FQNNGV. This CDR3 spans 16 amino acids. V dropped 5 bases and J dropped 1; count of bases not matched to a gene: 5. CDR3 residues: CASSGWTGGSYNEQFF. CDR3 DNA sequence: TGTGCCAGCAGCGGATGGACAGGGGGGTCCTACAATGAGCAGTTCTTC.

V usage is TRBV5-4 and J usage is TRBJ2-1, with D possibly TRBD1 on 5 matching bases. Trimming took off 0 bases at V and 9 bases at J, with 16 bases between the two ends. Germline assignment: CDR1 SGHNT and CDR2 YYREEE (reference sequence). CDR3 length equals 15 residues. The CDR3 protein is CASSLVGAPLSEQFF. The CDR3 nucleotides are TGTGCCAGCAGCTTGGTAGGGGCGCCTCTTAGTGAGCAGTTCTTC.

This chain uses TRBV7-2 with TRBJ1-1; 9 nucleotides align to TRBD1. V was pared by 5 bases and J by 4 bases, with 2 bases of the junction left unmatched. Per the germline V gene, CDR1 is SGHTA and CDR2 is FQGNSA. The CDR3 totals 13 residues. CDR3 DNA sequence: TGTGCCAGCAGCGGGACAGGGTTCACTGAAGCTTTCTTT. Amino acids: CASSGTGFTEAFF.

The chain has TRBV27 and TRBJ1-1; TRBD1 aligns across 8 bases. V was pared by 4 bases and J by 5 bases, with 12 bases of the junction left unmatched. The CDR3 consists of 16 residues. Looked up from germline, CDR1 is MNHEY and CDR2 is SMNVEV (reference sequence). The chain's CDR3 is CASSSGQGPWRTEAFF. In DNA, the CDR3 is TGTGCCAGCAGTTCAGGACAGGGCCCCTGGCGGACTGAAGCTTTCTTT.

V and J are TRBV6-5 and TRBJ1-6; 7 bases map to TRBD1. Per germline, CDR1 MNHEY and CDR2 SVGAGI. The CDR3 sequence is 14 residues long. The V and J ends lost 7 bases and 5 bases, in that order; junction bases with no gene match: 5. CDR3 protein: CASTRGVNNSPLHF. DNA for the CDR3: TGTGCCAGCACCAGGGGGGTGAATAATTCACCCCTCCACTTT.

The rearrangement joins TRBV7-3 to TRBJ1-1; 8 nucleotides agree with TRBD1. Per germline, CDR1 SGHTA and CDR2 FQGTGA. This CDR3 is built from 13 residues. Trimming removed 5 bases from V and 7 bases from J; junction bases left unmatched: 6. CDR3 loop: CASSPRTGSEAFF. CDR3 sequence (DNA): TGTGCCAGCAGCCCACGGACAGGGAGTGAAGCTTTCTTT. The full variable domain, in which reference TRBV7-3 and TRBJ1-1 provide the parts outside the CDR3, is GAGVSQTPSNKVTEKGKYVELRCDPISGHTALYWYRQSLGQGPEFLIYFQGTGAADDSGLPNDRFFAVRPEGSVSTLKIQRTERGDSAVYLCASSPRTGSEAFFGQGTRLTVV.

The V gene is TRBV7-3, the J gene TRBJ2-1, with 10 bases fitting TRBD2. Germline V CDR1 and CDR2: SGHTA, FQGTGA. The CDR3 contains 15 residues. V shed 3 bases and J 9 bases; nucleotides not matched to a gene: 8. CDR3 in DNA: TGTGCCAGCAGCTTCATGCTAGCGGGAGCTGGTGAGCAGTTCTTC. Amino acid sequence: CASSFMLAGAGEQFF.

The chain combines TRBV29-1 with TRBJ2-3; D may be TRBD1 (6 bases). The V and J ends lost 6 bases and 2 bases respectively, with 18 bases between them. The CDR3 contains 15 residues. The germline V gene encodes CDR1 SQVTM and CDR2 ANQGSEA. The CDR3 sequence is CSVPTGHSSTDTQYF. The CDR3 nucleotides read TGCAGCGTCCCGACGGGACATTCATCCACAGATACGCAGTATTTT.

The rearrangement links TRBV7-2 to TRBJ2-1; D is perhaps TRBD1 (5 bases). Germline V gene lookup returns CDR1 SGHTA and CDR2 FQGNSA. V gave up 5 bases and J gave up 5 bases, with 10 bases separating them. The CDR3 length is 13 residues. The CDR3 loop reads CASSPRQNNEQFF. CDR3 sequence (DNA): TGTGCCAGCAGCCCGAGACAGAACAATGAGCAGTTCTTC.

This chain joins TRBV28 and TRBJ1-5; TRBD1 matches at 9 bases. This CDR3 comprises 15 residues. Germline CDR1 reads MDHEN; CDR2 reads SYDVKM. V lost 6 bases and J lost 5; bases outside the gene matches: 8. CDR3 region: CASSPRDRDHQPQHF. The CDR3 DNA reads TGTGCCAGCAGCCCCCGGGACAGGGACCATCAGCCCCAGCATTTT.

The chain combines TRBV2 with TRBJ1-5; maybe TRBD1 (5 bases). CDR3 length: 16 amino acids. V lost 6 bases to trimming and J lost 0 bases, with 15 bases between them. CDR1 SNHLY and CDR2 FYNNEI come from the germline V gene. CDR3 DNA: TGTGCCAGCAGGGGGCCTATCGCTTATAGCAATCAGCCCCAGCATTTT. This sequence encodes CASRGPIAYSNQPQHF.

The V gene is TRBV6-5, the J gene TRBJ2-5; D gene unclear. V was clipped by 2 bases and J by 5 bases, with 3 bases between them. The CDR3 covers 11 residues. Germline assignment: CDR1 MNHEY and CDR2 SVGAGI. In nucleotides, the CDR3 is TGTGCCAGCAGTTACCCGGAGACCCAGTACTTC. It translates to CASSYPETQYF.

The genes are TRBV6-1 and TRBJ2-1, with D maybe TRBD1 (5 bases). The CDR3 loop spans 13 amino acids. Trimming removed 7 bases at V and 3 bases at J, with 10 bases between. The germline V gene has CDR1 MNHNS and CDR2 SASEGT. The DNA for the CDR3 is TGTGCCAGCACCAGGGTAATCTACAATGAGCAGTTCTTC. Encoded protein: CASTRVIYNEQFF.